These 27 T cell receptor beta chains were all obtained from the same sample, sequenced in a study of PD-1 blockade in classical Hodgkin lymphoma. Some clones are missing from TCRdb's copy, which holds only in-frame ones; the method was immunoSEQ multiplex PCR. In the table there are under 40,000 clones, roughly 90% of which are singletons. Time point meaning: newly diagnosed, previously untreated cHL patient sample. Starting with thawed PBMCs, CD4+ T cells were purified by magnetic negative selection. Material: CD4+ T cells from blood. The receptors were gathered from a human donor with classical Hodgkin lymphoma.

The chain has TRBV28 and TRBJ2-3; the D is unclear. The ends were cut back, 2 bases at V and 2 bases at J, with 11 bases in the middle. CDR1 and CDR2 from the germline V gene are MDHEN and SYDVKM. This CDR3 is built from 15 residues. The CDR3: CASSLIGGSTDTQYF. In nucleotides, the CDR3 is TGTGCCAGCAGTTTAATAGGCGGATCCACAGATACGCAGTATTTT. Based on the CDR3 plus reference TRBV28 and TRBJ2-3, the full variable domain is DVKVTQSSRYLVKRTGEKVFLECVQDMDHENMFWYRQDPGLGLRLIYFSYDVKMKEKGDIPEGYSVSREKKERFSLILESASTNQTSMYLCASSLIGGSTDTQYFGPGTRLTVL.

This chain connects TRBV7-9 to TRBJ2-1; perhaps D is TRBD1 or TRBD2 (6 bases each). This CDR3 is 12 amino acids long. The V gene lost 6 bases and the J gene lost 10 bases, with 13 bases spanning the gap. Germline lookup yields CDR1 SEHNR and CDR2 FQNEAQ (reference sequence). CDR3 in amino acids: CASSVLGGEQFF. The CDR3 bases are TGTGCCAGCAGTGTTCTGGGGGGCGAGCAGTTCTTC.

The CDR3 region is CASSHPQGAYNSGNTIYF. The CDR3 DNA sequence: TGTGCCAGCAGTCATCCACAGGGGGCTTATAACTCTGGAAACACCATATATTTT. V is TRBV28 and J is TRBJ1-3, with 9 bases fitting TRBD1. The germline gives CDR1 MDHEN, CDR2 SYDVKM. This CDR3 spans 18 amino acids. V lost 5 bases to trimming and J lost 0 bases; unmatched junction nucleotides: 11. The complete variable domain, with remaining parts taken from reference TRBV28 and TRBJ1-3, reads DVKVTQSSRYLVKRTGEKVFLECVQDMDHENMFWYRQDPGLGLRLIYFSYDVKMKEKGDIPEGYSVSREKKERFSLILESASTNQTSMYLCASSHPQGAYNSGNTIYFGEGSWLTVV.

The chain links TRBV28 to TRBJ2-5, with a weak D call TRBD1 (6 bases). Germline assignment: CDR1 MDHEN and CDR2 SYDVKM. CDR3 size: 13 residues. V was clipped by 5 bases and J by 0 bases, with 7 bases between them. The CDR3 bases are TGTGCCAGCAGTCGGACAGACCAAGAGACCCAGTACTTC. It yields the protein CASSRTDQETQYF.

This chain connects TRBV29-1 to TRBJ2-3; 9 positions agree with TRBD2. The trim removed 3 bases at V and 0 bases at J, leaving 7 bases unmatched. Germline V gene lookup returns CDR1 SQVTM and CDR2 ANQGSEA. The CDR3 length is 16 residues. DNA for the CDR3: TGCAGCGTTGAGTCCGACAGCGGGGGGAGCACAGATACGCAGTATTTT. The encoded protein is CSVESDSGGSTDTQYF.

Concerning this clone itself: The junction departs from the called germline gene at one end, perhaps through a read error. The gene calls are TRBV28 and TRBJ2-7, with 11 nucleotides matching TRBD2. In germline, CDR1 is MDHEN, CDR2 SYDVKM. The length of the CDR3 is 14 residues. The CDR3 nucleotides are TGTGCCAGCATTTTAGCGGGAGGGCCCTACGAGCAGTACTTC. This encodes CASILAGGPYEQYF.

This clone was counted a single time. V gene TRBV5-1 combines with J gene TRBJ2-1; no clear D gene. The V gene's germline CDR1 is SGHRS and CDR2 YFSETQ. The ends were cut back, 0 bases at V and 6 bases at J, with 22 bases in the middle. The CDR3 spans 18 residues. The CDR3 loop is CASSLAKIGVRLVNEQFF. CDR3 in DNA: TGCGCCAGCAGCTTGGCCAAGATTGGGGTGAGGCTGGTCAATGAGCAGTTCTTC.

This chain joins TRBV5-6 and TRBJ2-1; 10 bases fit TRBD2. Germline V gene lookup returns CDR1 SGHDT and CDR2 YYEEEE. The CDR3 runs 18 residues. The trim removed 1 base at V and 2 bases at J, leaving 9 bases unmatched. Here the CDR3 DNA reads TGTGCCAGCAGCTTGCTTGCTAGCGGGAGTACCCCCTACAATGAGCAGTTCTTC. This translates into CASSLLASGSTPYNEQFF.

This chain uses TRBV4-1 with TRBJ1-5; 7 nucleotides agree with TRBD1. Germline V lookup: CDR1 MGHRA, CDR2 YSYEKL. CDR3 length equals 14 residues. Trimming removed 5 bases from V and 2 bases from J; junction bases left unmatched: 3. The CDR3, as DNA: TGCGCCAGCAGCGGAGGGGGCGGCAATCAGCCCCAGCATTTT. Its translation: CASSGGGGNQPQHF.

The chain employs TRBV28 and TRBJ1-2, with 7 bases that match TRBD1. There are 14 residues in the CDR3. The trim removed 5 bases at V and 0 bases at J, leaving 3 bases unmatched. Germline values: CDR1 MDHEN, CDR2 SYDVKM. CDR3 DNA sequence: TGTGCCAGCAGTCCCGGGACAGCTAACTATGGCTACACCTTC. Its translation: CASSPGTANYGYTF.

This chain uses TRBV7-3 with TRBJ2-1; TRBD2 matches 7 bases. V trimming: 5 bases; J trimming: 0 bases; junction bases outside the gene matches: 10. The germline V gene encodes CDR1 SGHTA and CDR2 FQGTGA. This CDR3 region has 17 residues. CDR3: CASSRTPRGSSYNEQFF. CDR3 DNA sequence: TGTGCCAGCAGCCGTACCCCCCGCGGGAGCTCCTACAATGAGCAGTTCTTC. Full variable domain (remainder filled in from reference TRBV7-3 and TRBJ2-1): GAGVSQTPSNKVTEKGKYVELRCDPISGHTALYWYRQSLGQGPEFLIYFQGTGAADDSGLPNDRFFAVRPEGSVSTLKIQRTERGDSAVYLCASSRTPRGSSYNEQFFGPGTRLTVL.

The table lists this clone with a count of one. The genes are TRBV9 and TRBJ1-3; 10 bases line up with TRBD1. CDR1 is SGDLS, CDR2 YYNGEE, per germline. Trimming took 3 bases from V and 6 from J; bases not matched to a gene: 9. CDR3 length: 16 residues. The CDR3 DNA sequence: TGTGCCAGCAGCGGTGGGACAGGGGCTGTTGTAAACACCATATATTTT. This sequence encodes CASSGGTGAVVNTIYF.

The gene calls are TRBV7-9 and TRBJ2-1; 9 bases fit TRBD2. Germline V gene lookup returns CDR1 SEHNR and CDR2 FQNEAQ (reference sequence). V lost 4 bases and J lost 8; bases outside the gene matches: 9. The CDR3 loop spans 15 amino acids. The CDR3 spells CASSWTSGRWYEQFF. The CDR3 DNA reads TGTGCCAGCAGCTGGACCAGCGGGAGGTGGTATGAGCAGTTCTTC.

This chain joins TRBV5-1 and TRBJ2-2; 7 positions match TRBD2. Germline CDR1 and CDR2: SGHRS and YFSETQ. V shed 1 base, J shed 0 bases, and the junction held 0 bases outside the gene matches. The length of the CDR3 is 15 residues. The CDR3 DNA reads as TGCGCCAGCAGCTTGAGCGGGGCGAACACCGGGGAGCTGTTTTTT. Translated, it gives CASSLSGANTGELFF.

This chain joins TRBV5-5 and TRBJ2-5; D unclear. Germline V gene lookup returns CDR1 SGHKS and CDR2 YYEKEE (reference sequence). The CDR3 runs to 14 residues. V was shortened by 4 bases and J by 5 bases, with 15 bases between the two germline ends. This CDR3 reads CASSLGPTGETQYF. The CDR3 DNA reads TGTGCCAGCAGCCTCGGGCCAACTGGGGAGACCCAGTACTTC. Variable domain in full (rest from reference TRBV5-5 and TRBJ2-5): DAGVTQSPTHLIKTRGQQVTLRCSPISGHKSVSWYQQVLGQGPQFIFQYYEKEERGRGNFPDRFSARQFPNYSSELNVNALLLGDSALYLCASSLGPTGETQYFGPGTRLLVL.

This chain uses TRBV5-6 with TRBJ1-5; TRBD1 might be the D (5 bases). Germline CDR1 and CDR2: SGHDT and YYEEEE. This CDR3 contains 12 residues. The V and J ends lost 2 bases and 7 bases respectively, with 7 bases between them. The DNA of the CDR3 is TGTGCCAGCAGCTTCCCAGGGCAGCCCCAGCATTTT. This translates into CASSFPGQPQHF.

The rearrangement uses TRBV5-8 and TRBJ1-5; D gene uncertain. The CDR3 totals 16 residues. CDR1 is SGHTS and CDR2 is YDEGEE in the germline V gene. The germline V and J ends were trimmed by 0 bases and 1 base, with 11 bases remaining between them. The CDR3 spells CASSLGASRSNQPQHF. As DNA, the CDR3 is TGTGCCAGCAGCTTGGGGGCATCGAGGAGCAATCAGCCCCAGCATTTT.

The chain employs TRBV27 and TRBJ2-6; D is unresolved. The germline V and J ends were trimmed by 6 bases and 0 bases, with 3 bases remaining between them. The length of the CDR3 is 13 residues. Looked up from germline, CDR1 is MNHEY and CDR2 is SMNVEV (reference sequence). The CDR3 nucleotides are TGTGCCAGCAGATTCTCTGGGGCCAACGTCCTGACTTTC. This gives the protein CASRFSGANVLTF.

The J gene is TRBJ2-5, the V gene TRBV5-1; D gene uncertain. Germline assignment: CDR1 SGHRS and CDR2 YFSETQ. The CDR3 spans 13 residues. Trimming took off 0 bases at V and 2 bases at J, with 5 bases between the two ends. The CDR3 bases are TGCGCCAGCAGCTTGGGGGTTCAAGAGACCCAGTACTTC. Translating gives CASSLGVQETQYF.

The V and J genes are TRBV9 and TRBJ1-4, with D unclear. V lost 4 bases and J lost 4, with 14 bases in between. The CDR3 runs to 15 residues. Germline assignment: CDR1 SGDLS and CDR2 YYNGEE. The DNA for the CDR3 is TGTGCCAGCAGCACAAACACGGGAGTTAATGAAAAACTGTTTTTT. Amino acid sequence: CASSTNTGVNEKLFF.

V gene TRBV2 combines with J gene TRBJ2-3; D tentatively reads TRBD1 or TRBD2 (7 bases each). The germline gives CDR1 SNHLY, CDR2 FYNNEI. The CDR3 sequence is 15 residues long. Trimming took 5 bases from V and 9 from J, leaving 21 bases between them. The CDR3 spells CASSLLGQGGGTQYF. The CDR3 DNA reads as TGTGCCAGCAGTCTCCTGGGGCAGGGGGGGGGCACGCAGTATTTT. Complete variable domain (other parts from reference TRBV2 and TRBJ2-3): EPEVTQTPSHQVTQMGQEVILRCVPISNHLYFYWYRQILGQKVEFLVSFYNNEISEKSEIFDDQFSVERPDGSNFTLKIRSTKLEDSAMYFCASSLLGQGGGTQYFGPGTRLTVL.

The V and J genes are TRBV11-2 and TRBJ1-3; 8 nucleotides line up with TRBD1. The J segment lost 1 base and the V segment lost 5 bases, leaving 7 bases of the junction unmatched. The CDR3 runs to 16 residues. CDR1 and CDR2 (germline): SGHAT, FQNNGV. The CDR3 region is CASSVRGPGSGNTIYF. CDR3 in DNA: TGTGCCAGCAGCGTCAGGGGGCCGGGGTCTGGAAACACCATATATTTT.

CDR3 bases: TGTGCCAGTAGTATAGTGGGACCCCGGAGGGGTTTGTGGAGGTTTGGCTACACCTTC. It is translated as CASSIVGPRRGLWRFGYTF. The gene calls are TRBV19 and TRBJ1-2, with D possibly matching TRBD1 (5 bases). Trimming removed 1 base from V and 7 bases from J, with 28 bases in between. In germline, CDR1 is LNHDA, CDR2 SQIVND (reference sequence). The length of the CDR3 is 19 residues.

CDR3 DNA sequence: TGCAGCGTCGCTGACCTTAGCAATCAGCCCCAGCATTTT. This encodes CSVADLSNQPQHF. The chain links TRBV29-1 to TRBJ1-5; D remains unclear. Looked up from germline, CDR1 is SQVTM and CDR2 is ANQGSEA. Trimming removed 6 bases from V and 0 bases from J, with 9 bases in between. The CDR3 covers 13 residues.

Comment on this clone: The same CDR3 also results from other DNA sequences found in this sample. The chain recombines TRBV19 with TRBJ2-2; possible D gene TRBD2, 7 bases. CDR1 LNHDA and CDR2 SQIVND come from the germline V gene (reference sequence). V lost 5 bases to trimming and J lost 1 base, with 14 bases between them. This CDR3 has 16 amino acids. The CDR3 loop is CASSVQGGLNTGELFF. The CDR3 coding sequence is TGTGCCAGTAGTGTACAGGGAGGGCTGAACACCGGGGAGCTGTTTTTT.

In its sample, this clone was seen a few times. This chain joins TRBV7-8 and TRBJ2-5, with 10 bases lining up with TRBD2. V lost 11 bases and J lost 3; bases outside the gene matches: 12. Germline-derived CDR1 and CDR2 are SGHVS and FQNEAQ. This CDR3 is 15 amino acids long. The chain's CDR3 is CAGQEGLAIKETQYF. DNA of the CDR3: TGTGCCGGACAGGAGGGACTAGCGATCAAAGAGACCCAGTACTTC.

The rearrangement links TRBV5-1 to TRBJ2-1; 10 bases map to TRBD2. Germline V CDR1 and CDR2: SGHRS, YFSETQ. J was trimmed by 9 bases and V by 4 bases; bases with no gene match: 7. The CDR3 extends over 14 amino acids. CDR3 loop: CASSLTSGSGEQFF. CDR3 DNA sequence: TGCGCCAGCAGCCTGACTAGCGGGTCAGGTGAGCAGTTCTTC.